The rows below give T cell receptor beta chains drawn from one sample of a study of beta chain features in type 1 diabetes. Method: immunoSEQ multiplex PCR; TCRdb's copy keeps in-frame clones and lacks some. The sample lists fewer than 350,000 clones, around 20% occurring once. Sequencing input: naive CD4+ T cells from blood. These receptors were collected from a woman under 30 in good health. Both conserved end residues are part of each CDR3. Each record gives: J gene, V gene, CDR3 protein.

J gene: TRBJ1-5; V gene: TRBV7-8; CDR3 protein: CASSLSRDSNQPQHF
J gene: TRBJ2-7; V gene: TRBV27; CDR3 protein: CASSLRPGFIYEQYF
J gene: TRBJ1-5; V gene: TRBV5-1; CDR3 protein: CASSEREVQPQHF
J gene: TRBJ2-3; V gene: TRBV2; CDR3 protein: CASSEEAGAADTQYF
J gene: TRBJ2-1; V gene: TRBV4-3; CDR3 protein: CASSQVDRDYNEQFF
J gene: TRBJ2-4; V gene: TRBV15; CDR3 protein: CATSRDFSEGPRDIQYF
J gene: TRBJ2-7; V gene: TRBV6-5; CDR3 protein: CASSGSGSYYEQYF
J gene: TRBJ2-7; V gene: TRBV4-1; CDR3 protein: CASSPLGQGYEQYF
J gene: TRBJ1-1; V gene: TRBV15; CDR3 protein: CATSRDPRQGATEAFF
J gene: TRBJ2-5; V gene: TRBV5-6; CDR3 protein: CASSFGGLAGETQYF
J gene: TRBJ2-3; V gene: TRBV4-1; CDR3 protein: CASSREGGPLGDTQYF
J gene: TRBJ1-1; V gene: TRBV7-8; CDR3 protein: CASSLALSTAVRTEAFF
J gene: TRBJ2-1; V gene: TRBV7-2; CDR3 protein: CASSLGGGSHNEQFF
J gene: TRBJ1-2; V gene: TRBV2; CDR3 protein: CASSEGQNYGYTF
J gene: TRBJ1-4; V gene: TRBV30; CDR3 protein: CAWSPQRGSGNEKLFF
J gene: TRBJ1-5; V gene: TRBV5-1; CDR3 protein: CASSQGQGLNQPQHF
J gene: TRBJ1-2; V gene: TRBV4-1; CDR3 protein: CASSQVVTTGSSYGYTF
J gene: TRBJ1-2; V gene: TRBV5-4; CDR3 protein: CASSADSNYGYTF
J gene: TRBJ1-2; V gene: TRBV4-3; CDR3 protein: CASSQEQGVLYGYTF
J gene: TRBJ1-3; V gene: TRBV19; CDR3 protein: CATGGRSLSGNTIYF
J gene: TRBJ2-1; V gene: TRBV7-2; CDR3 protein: CASSSLAGGNEQFF
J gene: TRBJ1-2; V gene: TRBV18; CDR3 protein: CASSPTEDNYGYTF
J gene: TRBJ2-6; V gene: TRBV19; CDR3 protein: CASSTGRRSGANVLTF
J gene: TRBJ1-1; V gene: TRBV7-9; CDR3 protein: CASSLAARAEAFF
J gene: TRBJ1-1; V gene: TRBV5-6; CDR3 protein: CASSLMTAEAFF
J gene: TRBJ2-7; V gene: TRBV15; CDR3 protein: CATSRGGLPYEQYF
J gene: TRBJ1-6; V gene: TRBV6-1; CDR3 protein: CASRKEDRGNSPLHF
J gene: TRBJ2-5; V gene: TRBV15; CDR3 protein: CATSRGGQGAGQETQYF
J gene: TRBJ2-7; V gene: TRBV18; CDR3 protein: CASSPGTAIYEQYF
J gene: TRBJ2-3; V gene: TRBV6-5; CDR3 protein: CASSASTELGQYF
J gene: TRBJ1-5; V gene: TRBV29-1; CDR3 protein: CSVEENGSRAQHF
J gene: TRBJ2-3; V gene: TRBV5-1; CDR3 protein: CASSLNGAGSTDTQYF
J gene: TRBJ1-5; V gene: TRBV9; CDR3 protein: CASSVRGTGLGDQPQHF
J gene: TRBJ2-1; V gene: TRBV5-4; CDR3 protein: CASSRTGQSYNEQFF
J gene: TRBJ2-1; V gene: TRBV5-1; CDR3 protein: CASSFESSYNEQFF
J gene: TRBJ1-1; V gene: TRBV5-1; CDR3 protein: CASSTGDTEAFF
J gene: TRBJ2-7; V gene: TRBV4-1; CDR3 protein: CASSPASRDYEQYF
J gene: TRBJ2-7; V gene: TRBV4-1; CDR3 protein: CASSRFRGNEQYF
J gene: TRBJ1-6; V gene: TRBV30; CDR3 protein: CAWSGTGFNSPLHF
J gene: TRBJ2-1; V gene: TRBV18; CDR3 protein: CASSRTSGRRNEQFF
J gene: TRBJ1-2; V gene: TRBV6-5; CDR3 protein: CASSYSLYGYGYTF
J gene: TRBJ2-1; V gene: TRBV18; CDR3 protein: CASSPGMDRYYDEQFF
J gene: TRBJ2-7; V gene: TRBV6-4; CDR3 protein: CASSDDRTGYEQYF
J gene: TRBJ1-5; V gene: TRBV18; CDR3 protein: CASSQTDRVRPQHF
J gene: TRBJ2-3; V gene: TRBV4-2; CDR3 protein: CASSQPSGTDTQYF
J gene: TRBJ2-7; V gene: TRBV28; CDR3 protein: CASSPPLSEQYF
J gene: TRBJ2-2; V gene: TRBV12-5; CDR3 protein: CASGFTGSTGELFF
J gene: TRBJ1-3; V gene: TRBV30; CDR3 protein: CAWSVLFSGNTIYF
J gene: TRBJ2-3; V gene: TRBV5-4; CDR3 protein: CASSLRGNTDTQYF
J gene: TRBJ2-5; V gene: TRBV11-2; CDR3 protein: CASGRRTETQYF
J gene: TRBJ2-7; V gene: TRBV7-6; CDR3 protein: CASSREVYDSIAVYEQYF
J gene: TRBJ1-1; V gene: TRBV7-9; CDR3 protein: CASSLERTANTEAFF
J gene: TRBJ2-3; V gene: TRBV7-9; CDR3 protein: CASRLWTRNTDTQYF
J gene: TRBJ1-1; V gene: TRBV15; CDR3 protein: CATSIVRTANTEAFF